The entry below describes one T cell receptor beta chain. Its cognate antigen has yet to be identified. CDR1 and CDR2 (KGHSH, LQKENI) derive from the germline V gene. The CDR3 contains 13 residues, cysteine and phenylalanine counted. No DNA appears here. This entry comes from a study of T cells expressing NK-cell markers (dated by TCRdb to about 2020). With regard to the full study: In sorted CD3+CD56+NKG2C+, CD3+CD56+NKG2C- and CD3+CD56-NKG2C+ T-cell subsets from several donors, TCR beta-chain repertoires were profiled. Among the eight sequenced donors, seven were HCMV-seropositive and one was HCMV-seronegative. Randomly selected healthy volunteers, three men and five women, were used as the eight sequenced donors. The libraries were sequenced on Illumina HiSeq 2000/2500, MiSeq or NextSeq, producing 2 x 150 bp reads.

The instrument was an Illumina HiSeq 2000. TCR beta cDNA libraries were prepared using 5'RACE template switching, which introduced a universal primer site and unique molecular identifiers. cDNA synthesis was primed from the TCR beta constant segment, followed by two successive PCR amplification steps. Turning to the authors' computational methods: MIGEC handled demultiplexing of the reads and grouping by UMI, while MiTCR was used to assemble and quantify clonotypes. To exclude erroneous sequences, any TCR cDNA sequence not supported by at least two reads was discarded. Downstream repertoire analysis used the tcR package, and clonotypes were matched across fractions by CDR3 nucleotide sequence plus V segment. Antigen specificity was annotated against VDJdb with VDJmatch, allowing one amino acid substitution in CDR3. Reads reprocessed by TCRdb are summarized as one entry per CDR3 protein sequence, and DNA is absent. TCRdb's processing, not the study's, gives the V and J calls here. The sample table holds roughly 450,000 distinct CDR3 sequences. Over 1.3% of the sample belongs to the ten largest clones.

General findings and caveats noted by the study authors: Those dominant clonotypes were again the most abundant among CD3+CD56-NKG2C+ cells in a handful of donors, at about 28.3-60.1%. It remained unclear whether the expanded NKG2C-expressing T cell clones were specific for HCMV antigens. In six donors, the dominant CD3+CD56+NKG2C+ clonotypes ranked among the top 10 CD8+ clonotypes, making up about 1.0-8% of CD8+ T cells.

A commercial ELISA kit detecting HCMV-specific IgG in serum was used to determine HCMV serostatus. Peripheral blood mononuclear cells were isolated from blood by Ficoll density gradient centrifugation. The material sequenced was blood T cells: a sorted CD56 or NKG2C T cell subset, CD4+ or CD8+ T cells, or bulk PBMC T cells (not recorded which). The origin of this receptor is a woman between 45 and 65 years old in good health. Donor details come from another sample of the same person, matched by shared clones. The rearrangement joined TRBV18 to TRBJ2-4. The CDR3: CASSPGFFNIQYF. The reference TRBV18 and TRBJ2-4 proteins fill in what lies around the CDR3, so the full variable domain reads NAGVMQNPRHLVRRRGQEARLRCSPMKGHSHVYWYRQLPEEGLKFMVYLQKENIIDESGMPKERFSAEFPKEGPSILRIQQVVRGDSAAYFCASSPGFFNIQYFGAGTRLSVL.